This passage covers 29 T cell receptor beta chains from one sample sequenced in a study of blood T cell repertoires in COVID-19. The data were produced by immunoSEQ multiplex PCR, yet TCRdb's version contains in-frame clones alone and is incomplete. The sample lists around 31,000 clones, roughly nine tenths seen once, with under 30% in the top ten. Sample: peripheral blood. Receptors originate from a man older than 75 with acute or convalescent COVID-19.

This clone has a single count. V gene TRBV9 combines with J gene TRBJ2-7; TRBD1 matches at 7 bases. Per the germline V gene, CDR1 is SGDLS and CDR2 is YYNGEE. The CDR3 runs 14 residues. After removal of 1 base from V and 7 bases from J, the junction contained 8 bases not matched to a gene. The CDR3 is CASSVLTGEGEQYF. The CDR3 bases are TGTGCCAGCAGCGTACTAACAGGGGAAGGTGAGCAGTACTTC.

J is TRBJ2-5 and V is TRBV29-1; D tentatively reads TRBD1 or TRBD2 (5 bases each). CDR1 is SQVTM, CDR2 ANQGSEA, per germline. The CDR3 loop spans 12 amino acids. With 7 bases removed from V and 2 bases from J, the gap between germline ends came to 11 bases. CDR3 in amino acids: CSAGRTQETQYF. CDR3 nucleotides: TGCAGCGCGGGGCGGACTCAAGAGACCCAGTACTTC.

V usage is TRBV4-2 and J usage is TRBJ1-5; TRBD1 might be the D (5 bases). The CDR3 totals 14 residues. The germline gives CDR1 LGHNA, CDR2 YNFKEQ. V dropped 2 bases and J dropped 5 bases, with 10 bases sitting between them. CDR3 residues: CASSQRDSYQPQHF. The CDR3 nucleotides are TGTGCCAGCAGCCAACGCGACAGCTATCAGCCCCAGCATTTT.

This clone appeared a few times. The chain links TRBV3-1 (or the pseudogene TRBV3-2) to TRBJ1-4, with D perhaps TRBD1 (6 bases). Trimming stripped 8 bases from V and 4 bases from J, with 14 bases between. The germline V gene has CDR1 LGHDT and CDR2 YNNKEL (reference sequence). The CDR3 spans 14 residues. DNA for the CDR3: TGTGCCAGCCGTAAGACAGGCCGTAATGAAAAACTGTTTTTT. Protein product: CASRKTGRNEKLFF.

V gene TRBV5-4 combines with J gene TRBJ1-5, with TRBD1 identical over 7 bases. V was pared by 0 bases and J by 0 bases, with 3 bases of the junction left unmatched. The CDR3 consists of 16 residues. Germline V gives CDR1 SGHNT, CDR2 YYREEE (reference sequence). Here the CDR3 reads CASSLDGTDSNQPQHF. The CDR3, as DNA: TGTGCCAGCAGCTTGGACGGGACAGATAGCAATCAGCCCCAGCATTTT.

This clone was observed a single time. The V gene is TRBV7-9, the J gene TRBJ2-2; 8 positions match TRBD2. Germline V gene lookup returns CDR1 SEHNR and CDR2 FQNEAQ (reference sequence). The CDR3 consists of 15 residues. V trimming: 3 bases; J trimming: 1 base; junction bases outside the gene matches: 1. The CDR3 loop reads CASSFTSGNTGELFF. The CDR3 bases are TGTGCCAGCAGCTTTACTAGCGGGAACACCGGGGAGCTGTTTTTT.

This chain's CDR3 is CSAPKETQYF. CDR3 nucleotides: TGCAGTGCCCCCAAAGAGACCCAGTACTTC. This chain connects TRBV20-1 to TRBJ2-5; D is unresolved. Germline V CDR1 and CDR2: DFQATT, SNEGSKA (reference sequence). The CDR3 runs to 10 residues. The V end lost 6 bases, the J end lost 3 bases, and 5 bases lay between the germline ends.

This clone was counted once. V gene TRBV7-9 combines with J gene TRBJ1-5; TRBD1 is a possible D gene (5 bases). CDR1 and CDR2 from the germline V gene are SEHNR and FQNEAQ (reference sequence). The ends were cut back, 4 bases at V and 3 bases at J, with 19 bases in the middle. The length of the CDR3 is 17 residues. CDR3 sequence reads: CASSSGLGGEPNQPQHF. The DNA of the CDR3 is TGTGCCAGCAGCTCCGGCCTCGGGGGAGAGCCCAATCAGCCCCAGCATTTT. Variable domain in full (rest from reference TRBV7-9 and TRBJ1-5): DTGVSQNPRHKITKRGQNVTFRCDPISEHNRLYWYRQTLGQGPEFLTYFQNEAQLEKSRLLSDRFSAERPKGSFSTLEIQRTEQGDSAMYLCASSSGLGGEPNQPQHFGDGTRLSIL.

Only one count was recorded for this clone. This rearrangement joins TRBV6-5 to TRBJ2-7, with D unclear. The V end lost 7 bases, the J end lost 5 bases, and 9 bases lay between the germline ends. Looked up from germline, CDR1 is MNHEY and CDR2 is SVGAGI. The CDR3 length is 11 residues. CDR3 bases: TGTGCCAGCATCTTTTCCCACGAGCAGTACTTC. Protein sequence: CASIFSHEQYF.

Of note for this clone: Germline and junction disagree at one end, which may indicate a read error. J is TRBJ1-4 and V is TRBV11-2, with a tentative D call TRBD1 (6 bases). This CDR3 is 14 amino acids long. Germline loops: CDR1 SGHAT, CDR2 FQNNGV. The CDR3 DNA reads TGTGCCAGCACCTTAACAGGGTTTGGTGAAAAACTGTTTTTT. Translation gives CASTLTGFGEKLFF.

The genes are TRBV6-6 and TRBJ1-2; TRBD1 agrees at 7 bases. Per germline, CDR1 MNHNY and CDR2 SVGAGI (reference sequence). The junction had 7 bases not matched to a gene; V was cut back by 5 bases and J by 4 bases. The CDR3 extends over 14 amino acids. CDR3 nucleotide sequence: TGTGCCAGCAGTCGGGATACAGGGGTCTATGGCTACACCTTC. Protein: CASSRDTGVYGYTF.

The CDR3 loop reads CASSPIRWTSEDTGELFF. In DNA form, the CDR3 reads TGTGCCAGCAGCCCAATTAGGTGGACTAGCGAGGACACCGGGGAGCTGTTTTTT. This chain uses TRBV11-3 with TRBJ2-2; 9 bases match TRBD2. V was clipped by 5 bases and J by 3 bases; unmatched bases: 13. Germline CDR1 reads SGHNT; CDR2 reads YENEEA. The length of the CDR3 is 18 residues.

The J gene is TRBJ2-5, the V gene TRBV7-2; D is ambiguous. CDR1 is SGHTA, CDR2 FQGNSA, per germline. The CDR3 extends over 13 amino acids. V was trimmed by 1 base and J by 5 bases, leaving 8 bases between them. In DNA, the CDR3 is TGTGCCAGCAGCTTAGTATTGAGGGAGACCCAGTACTTC. Translating it yields CASSLVLRETQYF.

The chain couples TRBV11-2 to TRBJ1-1; TRBD1 matches 8 bases. V lost 1 base and J lost 5; bases outside the gene matches: 15. The CDR3 has 18 residues. The germline CDR1 and CDR2 sequences are SGHAT and FQNNGV. In DNA form, the CDR3 reads TGTGCCAGCAGCTTAGCGGTGTGGAGGGGACAGGTGAGGACTGAAGCTTTCTTT. This codes for CASSLAVWRGQVRTEAFF.

This chain links TRBV4-1 with TRBJ1-1, with TRBD1 identical over 7 bases. Germline V gene lookup returns CDR1 MGHRA and CDR2 YSYEKL. The CDR3 totals 15 residues. The junction had 12 bases not matched to a gene; V was cut back by 4 bases and J by 7 bases. The CDR3 spells CASSRDQGEFVEAFF. Written as DNA, the CDR3 is TGCGCCAGCAGCCGAGACCAGGGGGAATTTGTTGAAGCTTTCTTT.

V is TRBV7-9 and J is TRBJ2-1; 8 nucleotides align to TRBD2. CDR1 SEHNR and CDR2 FQNEAQ come from the germline V gene (reference sequence). This CDR3 region has 15 residues. Losses at the gene ends were 2 bases for V and 2 bases for J; bases not matched to a gene: 2. The CDR3 sequence is CASSLSGGPYNEQFF. CDR3 nucleotides: TGTGCCAGCAGCTTATCGGGAGGGCCCTACAATGAGCAGTTCTTC. Looking up the rest from reference TRBV7-9 and TRBJ2-1 gives the full variable domain: DTGVSQNPRHKITKRGQNVTFRCDPISEHNRLYWYRQTLGQGPEFLTYFQNEAQLEKSRLLSDRFSAERPKGSFSTLEIQRTEQGDSAMYLCASSLSGGPYNEQFFGPGTRLTVL.

The chain is built from TRBV28 and TRBJ2-1; the match to TRBD1 covers 8 bases. The CDR3 extends over 15 amino acids. V shed 5 bases, J shed 0 bases, and the junction held 3 bases outside the gene matches. Germline values: CDR1 MDHEN, CDR2 SYDVKM. CDR3: CASSPGQVSYNEQFF. The CDR3 coding sequence is TGTGCCAGCAGTCCGGGACAGGTCTCCTACAATGAGCAGTTCTTC.

The rearrangement links TRBV5-1 to TRBJ2-7; 11 bases are shared with TRBD2. Trimming cost V 4 bases and J 2 bases; bases outside gene matches: 11. There are 17 residues in the CDR3. In germline, CDR1 is SGHRS, CDR2 YFSETQ. The CDR3 region is CASSMPASGRPTYEQYF. CDR3 DNA: TGCGCCAGCAGCATGCCGGCTAGCGGGAGGCCAACCTACGAGCAGTACTTC.

This clone occurred a few times. CDR3 coding DNA: TGTGCCAGCAGCTTTACGGGACTAGCGACGGACAATGAGCAGTTCTTC. Translation gives CASSFTGLATDNEQFF. The chain links TRBV7-9 to TRBJ2-1, with 10 bases that match TRBD2. Germline V CDR1 and CDR2: SEHNR, FQNEAQ (reference sequence). CDR3 length: 16 amino acids. Germline trimming cut 3 bases from V and 5 bases from J; bases unmatched to any gene: 7.

The chain has TRBV18 and TRBJ1-2; tentative D call: TRBD1 (6 bases). The germline V gene encodes CDR1 KGHSH and CDR2 LQKENI. The ends were cut back, 4 bases at V and 9 bases at J, with 9 bases in the middle. The CDR3 runs 11 residues. CDR3: CASSLGTSYTF. Written as DNA, the CDR3 is TGTGCCAGCTCACTGGGGACAAGCTACACCTTC.

The gene calls are TRBV6-1 and TRBJ1-5, with TRBD1 as a possible D gene (5 bases). The CDR3 is 14 residues long. CDR1 is MNHNS and CDR2 is SASEGT in the germline V gene. With 7 bases removed from V and 5 bases from J, the gap between germline ends came to 15 bases. In DNA, the CDR3 is TGTGCCAGCACCTATTGGGGGACTTATCAGCCCCAGCATTTT. Translated, it gives CASTYWGTYQPQHF.

This chain joins TRBV5-1 and TRBJ1-6, with TRBD1 identical over 10 bases. The CDR3 is made up of 15 amino acids. Germline V gene data show CDR1 as SGHRS and CDR2 as YFSETQ. The ends lost 3 bases at V and 5 bases at J; junction bases unmatched: 2. The CDR3 spells CASSWDRGDNSPLHF. For the CDR3, the DNA is TGCGCCAGCAGCTGGGACAGGGGCGATAATTCACCCCTCCACTTT.

The chain uses TRBV28 and TRBJ2-3, with a possible D match to TRBD1 (6 bases). CDR1 and CDR2 from the germline V gene are MDHEN and SYDVKM. CDR3 length: 16 residues. Trimming took 4 bases from V and 2 from J, leaving 16 bases between them. CDR3 protein: CASSSPGTLYTDTQYF. The CDR3 DNA reads as TGTGCCAGCAGTTCTCCCGGGACACTTTACACAGATACGCAGTATTTT. The whole variable domain, remainder taken from reference TRBV28 and TRBJ2-3, is DVKVTQSSRYLVKRTGEKVFLECVQDMDHENMFWYRQDPGLGLRLIYFSYDVKMKEKGDIPEGYSVSREKKERFSLILESASTNQTSMYLCASSSPGTLYTDTQYFGPGTRLTVL.

The genes are TRBV6-5 and TRBJ2-2; 7 nucleotides align to TRBD1. The CDR3 is 15 amino acids. V trimming: 6 bases; J trimming: 1 base; junction bases outside the gene matches: 5. Looked up from germline, CDR1 is MNHEY and CDR2 is SVGAGI. CDR3 DNA sequence: TGTGCCAGCAGACCTCACAGGGGGAACACCGGGGAGCTGTTTTTT. The encoded protein is CASRPHRGNTGELFF.

The chain couples TRBV5-6 to TRBJ2-3; TRBD2 matches 9 bases. Germline loops: CDR1 SGHDT, CDR2 YYEEEE. V was pared by 0 bases and J by 2 bases, with 4 bases of the junction left unmatched. The CDR3 runs to 16 residues. The CDR3 sequence is CASSLALAGSTDTQYF. CDR3 DNA sequence: TGTGCCAGCAGCTTGGCGCTAGCGGGGTCCACAGATACGCAGTATTTT.

The rearrangement uses TRBV28 and TRBJ2-5; a possible D gene is TRBD1 (5 bases). V gave up 3 bases and J gave up 7 bases, with 18 bases separating them. Germline V gene data show CDR1 as MDHEN and CDR2 as SYDVKM. This CDR3 region has 15 residues. The CDR3, as DNA: TGTGCCAGCAGTTTTCAGGACACCGACCTCGGGACCCAGTACTTC. Translation: CASSFQDTDLGTQYF.

The chain employs TRBV7-9 and TRBJ2-5, with TRBD2 matching 9 bases. The CDR3 length is 18 residues. In germline, CDR1 is SEHNR, CDR2 FQNEAQ (reference sequence). With V trimmed by 1 base and J by 2 bases, 11 bases remained unmatched. CDR3: CASSLGGTQREEQETQYF. The CDR3 DNA is TGTGCCAGCAGCTTAGGTGGCACACAGCGGGAGGAACAAGAGACCCAGTACTTC.

The rearrangement uses TRBV19 and TRBJ2-1; tentative D call: TRBD2 (5 bases). The germline CDR1 and CDR2 sequences are LNHDA and SQIVND (reference sequence). The CDR3 spans 14 residues. The germline V and J ends were trimmed by 3 bases and 5 bases, with 11 bases remaining between them. The DNA of the CDR3 is TGTGCCAGTAGTATTAGCGAAACCAACAATGAGCAGTTCTTC. Translating gives CASSISETNNEQFF.

The V call is TRBV18, the J call TRBJ2-6, with 8 bases aligning to TRBD2. This CDR3 has 18 residues. J was trimmed by 0 bases and V by 4 bases; bases with no gene match: 8. Germline V gene sequence: CDR1 KGHSH, CDR2 LQKENI. The CDR3 is CASSRSLAEPSGANVLTF. CDR3 nucleotides: TGTGCCAGCTCACGGTCACTAGCGGAGCCCTCTGGGGCCAACGTCCTGACTTTC. The whole variable domain, remainder taken from reference TRBV18 and TRBJ2-6, is NAGVMQNPRHLVRRRGQEARLRCSPMKGHSHVYWYRQLPEEGLKFMVYLQKENIIDESGMPKERFSAEFPKEGPSILRIQQVVRGDSAAYFCASSRSLAEPSGANVLTFGAGSRLTVL.